This TCR beta chain is drawn from a study of T cells expressing NK-cell markers. Across the whole study: Among the eight sequenced donors, seven tested HCMV-seropositive and one tested seronegative.

Study conclusions and caveats: In four donors, dominant clonotypes made up about 28.3-60.1% of CD3+CD56-NKG2C+ cells.

The CDR3 length is 16 residues. The V gene's germline CDR1 is DFQATT and CDR2 SNEGSKA (reference sequence). Researchers built TCR beta cDNA using 5'RACE template switching with UMIs. One entry per CDR3 protein, without DNA, is what TCRdb gives after re-calling the 5' RACE reads. The sample has 500,000 to 700,000 distinct CDR3 sequences; the top ten hold 3% to 4.5%. Points on this clonotype: Its antigen is as yet unknown.

V usage is TRBV20-1 and J usage is TRBJ2-3; absent DNA, TCRdb's TRBD2 call cannot be checked. The sequenced sample consisted of blood T cells: a sorted CD56 or NKG2C T cell subset, CD4+ or CD8+ T cells, or bulk PBMC T cells (not recorded which). The TCR originated in a man aged 18 to 30 in good health. The CDR3 region is CSARPPTSGSTDTQYF.